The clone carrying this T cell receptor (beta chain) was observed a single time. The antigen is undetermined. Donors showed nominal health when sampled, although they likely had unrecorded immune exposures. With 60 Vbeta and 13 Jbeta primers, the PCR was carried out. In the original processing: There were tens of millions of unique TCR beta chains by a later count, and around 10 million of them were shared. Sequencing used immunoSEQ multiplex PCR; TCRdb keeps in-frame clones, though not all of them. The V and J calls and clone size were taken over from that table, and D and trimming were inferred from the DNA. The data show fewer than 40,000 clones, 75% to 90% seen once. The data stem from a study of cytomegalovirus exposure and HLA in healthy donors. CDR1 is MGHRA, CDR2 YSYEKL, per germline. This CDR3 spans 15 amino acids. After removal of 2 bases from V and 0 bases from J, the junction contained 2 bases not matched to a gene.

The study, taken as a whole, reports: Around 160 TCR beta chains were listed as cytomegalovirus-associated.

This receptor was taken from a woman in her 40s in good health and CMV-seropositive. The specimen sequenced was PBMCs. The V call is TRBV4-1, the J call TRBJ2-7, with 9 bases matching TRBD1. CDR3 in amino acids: CASSQPGQGSYEQYF. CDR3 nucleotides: TGCGCCAGCAGCCAACCGGGACAGGGCTCCTACGAGCAGTACTTC.